This T cell receptor beta chain appears in the sequencing data of a study of shared clonotypes between healthy human individuals. Overall study findings and caveats: Blood was the sole source, and tissue repertoires probably differ.

Concerning this clone: Its antigen remains unknown.

The study separated CD4+ cells into CD45RA+ naive and CD45RA-negative memory subsets. V was shortened by 6 bases and J by 6 bases, with 10 bases between the two germline ends. CDR3 length equals 11 residues. Per germline, CDR1 DFQATT and CDR2 SNEGSKA (reference sequence). Profiling relied on immunoSEQ multiplex PCR, and the TCRdb table lists in-frame clones only, not all of them. The sample shows 2 million to 3 million clones, approximately 94% of them seen only once. The rearrangement links TRBV20-1 to TRBJ2-3, with D possibly matching TRBD1 (5 bases). The receptor was derived from a man aged 18 to 35 in good health. Some clones in this sample may be carry-over from other donors' samples. The sample consisted of naive CD4+ T cells from PBMCs. Subset specified: CD45RA+ positively selected. The CDR3 DNA reads as TGCAGTGCAGGGGCAGGCGATACGCAGTATTTT. Its translation: CSAGAGDTQYF.